These T cell receptor beta chains were read from a single sample in a study of T cells in Graves' hyperthyroidism and ophthalmopathy. TCRdb fed the multiplex PCR reads into MiXCR, producing one record per CDR3 protein. The sample has 250,000 to 300,000 distinct CDR3 sequences, approximately 15% seen once. The sequencing input was blood. The receptors were gathered from a woman aged 40 to 50 with Graves' hyperthyroidism that later progressed to Graves' ophthalmopathy. Each CDR3 is given with its conserved first and last residue. Where a row states a size, it is once, few, many or the class of an expanded clone; other rows omit it.

cdr3_aa | j_call | v_call | clone_size
CASSQEFGAFF | TRBJ1-1 | TRBV2 | many
CASSSSSGSSTDTQYF | TRBJ2-3 | TRBV6-1 | many
CASSSPSGSGLGEQYF | TRBJ2-7 | TRBV28 | few
CASSLKARLGAGELFF | TRBJ2-2 | TRBV7-9 | many
CASSVATNSGNTIYF | TRBJ1-3 | TRBV9 | few
CASSLGTYTGELFF | TRBJ2-2 | TRBV6-1 | many
CASSRPGQENGPQHF | TRBJ1-5 | TRBV12-3/TRBV12-4 | many
CSARVGTSIYEQYF | TRBJ2-7 | TRBV20-1 | many
CSARTPLNTEAFF | TRBJ1-1 | TRBV20-1 | many
CSARLRRVQSLRPSYNEQFF | TRBJ2-1 | TRBV29-1 | many
CASSFSSPSTDTQYF | TRBJ2-3 | TRBV13 | .
CASSLWGSGSYEQYF | TRBJ2-7 | TRBV28 | many
CSARADGTRGYEQYF | TRBJ2-7 | TRBV20-1 | few
CASSSVGQGISHEQYF | TRBJ2-7 | TRBV28 | many
CASSLATAPLIGRGEQFF | TRBJ2-1 | TRBV7-2 | many
CASTRGQDEQFF | TRBJ2-1 | TRBV11-2 | .
CASSLEAMGRRDLLGGYTF | TRBJ1-2 | TRBV7-9 | .
CASTSDRVLFGNYGYTF | TRBJ1-2 | TRBV28 | few
CASSLSLAAYYSGANVLTF | TRBJ2-6 | TRBV11-2 | .
CASSLRTLTNEKLFF | TRBJ1-4 | TRBV2 | many
CASTASGGRNEQFF | TRBJ2-1 | TRBV6-2/TRBV6-3 | .
CASSPDSYGYTF | TRBJ1-2 | TRBV12-3/TRBV12-4 | many
CASSLVRDTEAFF | TRBJ1-1 | TRBV11-1 | many
CATSRTSEGREQYF | TRBJ2-7 | TRBV15 | many
CSATSGGTATDTQYF | TRBJ2-3 | TRBV20-1 | .
CASSRTSGRYIYNEQFF | TRBJ2-1 | TRBV28 | .
CASPRGSGYNEQFF | TRBJ2-1 | TRBV7-9 | many
CASSSPGQGAQGVYF | TRBJ2-3 | TRBV28 | .
CATSRGRFGVGELFF | TRBJ2-2 | TRBV15 | .
CASSQNRDQTPYSNQPQHF | TRBJ1-5 | TRBV4-1 | .
CASSAEITDTQYF | TRBJ2-3 | TRBV2 | many
CASSLEPEPYGYTF | TRBJ1-2 | TRBV28 | many
CASSGPGSGTEAFF | TRBJ1-1 | TRBV28 | many
CASSSRQGNEQFF | TRBJ2-1 | TRBV7-9 | many
CASSSRAGHYGYTF | TRBJ1-2 | TRBV12-3/TRBV12-4 | many
CASSLGTLRAFF | TRBJ1-1 | TRBV28 | many
CASSLETGGTEAFF | TRBJ1-1 | TRBV5-1 | many
CATTGGPLTGEQFF | TRBJ2-1 | TRBV6-1 | .
CAWRDKSGSGNTIYF | TRBJ1-3 | TRBV30 | .
CASTDGQGEETQYF | TRBJ2-5 | TRBV6-1 | many
CASSSGDRSGLAGEVSTDTQYF | TRBJ2-3 | TRBV12-3/TRBV12-4 | many
CAGSLSGGGSYNEQFF | TRBJ2-1 | TRBV27 | few
CASSNGVGAEAFF | TRBJ1-1 | TRBV11-3 | many
CASSPSTVSSTDTQYF | TRBJ2-3 | TRBV28 | many
CASSRTTSGEQFF | TRBJ2-1 | TRBV7-9 | .